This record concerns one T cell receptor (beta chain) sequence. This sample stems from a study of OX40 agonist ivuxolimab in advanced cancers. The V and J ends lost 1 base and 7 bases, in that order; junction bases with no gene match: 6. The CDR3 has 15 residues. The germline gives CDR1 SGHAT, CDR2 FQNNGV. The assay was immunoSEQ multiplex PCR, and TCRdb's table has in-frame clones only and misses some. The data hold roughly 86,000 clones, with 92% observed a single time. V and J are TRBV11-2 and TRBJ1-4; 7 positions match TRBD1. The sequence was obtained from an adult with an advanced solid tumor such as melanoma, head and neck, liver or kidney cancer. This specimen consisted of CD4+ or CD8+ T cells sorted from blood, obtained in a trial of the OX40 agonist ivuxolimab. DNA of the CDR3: TGTGCCAGCAGCTTAGGGGGACAGTCATTTGAAAAACTGTTTTTT. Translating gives CASSLGGQSFEKLFF.